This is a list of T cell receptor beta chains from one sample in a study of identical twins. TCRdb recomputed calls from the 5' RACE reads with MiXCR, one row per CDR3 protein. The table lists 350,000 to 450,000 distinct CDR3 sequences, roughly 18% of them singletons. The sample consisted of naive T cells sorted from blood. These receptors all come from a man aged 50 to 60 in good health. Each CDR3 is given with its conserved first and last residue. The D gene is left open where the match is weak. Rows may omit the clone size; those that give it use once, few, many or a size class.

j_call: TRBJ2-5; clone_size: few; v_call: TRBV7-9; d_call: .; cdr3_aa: CASRQGGETQYF; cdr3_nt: TGTGCCAGCAGACAGGGAGGAGAGACCCAGTACTTC
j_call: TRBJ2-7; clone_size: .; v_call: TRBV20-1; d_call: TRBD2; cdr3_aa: CSARPGLAGYGFGEQYF; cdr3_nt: TGCAGTGCTAGACCGGGACTAGCGGGATACGGGTTCGGCGAGCAGTACTTC
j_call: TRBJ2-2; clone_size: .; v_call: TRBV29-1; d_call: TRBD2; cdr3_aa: CSVGTSGRATGELFF; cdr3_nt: TGCAGCGTTGGAACTAGCGGGAGGGCCACCGGGGAGCTGTTTTTT
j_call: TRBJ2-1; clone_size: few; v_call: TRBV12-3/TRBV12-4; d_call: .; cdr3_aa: CASTPGRGQFF; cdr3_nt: TGTGCCAGCACCCCGGGACGGGGGCAGTTCTTC
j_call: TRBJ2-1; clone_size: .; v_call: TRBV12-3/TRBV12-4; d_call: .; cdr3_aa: CASSFGHSSYNEQFF; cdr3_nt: TGTGCCAGCAGTTTCGGGCATTCCTCCTACAATGAGCAGTTCTTC
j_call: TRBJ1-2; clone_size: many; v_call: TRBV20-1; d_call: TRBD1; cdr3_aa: CSANQQGANYGYTF; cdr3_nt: TGCAGTGCAAACCAGCAGGGGGCTAACTATGGCTACACCTTC
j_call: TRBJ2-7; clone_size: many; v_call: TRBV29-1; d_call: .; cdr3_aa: CSALASAEQYF; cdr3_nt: TGCAGCGCTCTAGCGTCGGCCGAGCAGTACTTC
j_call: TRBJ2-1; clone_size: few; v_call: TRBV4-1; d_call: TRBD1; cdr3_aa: CASSPRDRVNEQFF; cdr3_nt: TGCGCCAGCAGCCCTCGGGACAGGGTAAATGAGCAGTTCTTC
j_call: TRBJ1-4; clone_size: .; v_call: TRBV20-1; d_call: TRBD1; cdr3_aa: CSAELGQGMGKLFF; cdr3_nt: TGCAGTGCCGAGCTGGGACAGGGGATGGGCAAACTGTTTTTT
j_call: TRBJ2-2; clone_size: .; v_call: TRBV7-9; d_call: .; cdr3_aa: CASSRDGGTGELFF; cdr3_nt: TGTGCCAGCAGCCGGGACGGTGGCACCGGGGAGCTGTTTTTT
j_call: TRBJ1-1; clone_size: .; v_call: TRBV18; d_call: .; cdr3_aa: CASSLAGARNTEAFF; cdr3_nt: TGTGCCAGCTCATTGGCAGGGGCGCGGAACACTGAAGCTTTCTTT
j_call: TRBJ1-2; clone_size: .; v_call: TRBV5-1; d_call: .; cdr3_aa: CASRPSTGNYGYTF; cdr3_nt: TGCGCCAGCAGACCATCTACAGGGAACTATGGCTACACCTTC
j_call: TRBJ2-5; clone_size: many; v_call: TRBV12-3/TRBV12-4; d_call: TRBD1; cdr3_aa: CASSPGTGLETQYF; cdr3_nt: TGTGCCAGCAGTCCCGGGACAGGGTTAGAGACCCAGTACTTC